The T cell receptor (beta chain) under discussion was sequenced for a study of blood T cells in healthy people across ages. Of note for this clonotype: Its specificity is not known.

Study-wide points: As age increased, TCR beta diversity per million T cells fell in a roughly linear fashion.

Next came a second PCR, run for about 6 to 11 cycles, which used a sample-barcoded 5' primer along with a J-beta primer mix. A tag from a template-switch adaptor with 12 random nucleotides marked each cDNA molecule. MiXCR, applied by TCRdb to the 5' RACE reads, yields one record per CDR3 protein. The data show about 580,000 distinct CDR3 sequences, under 55% seen once. Germline lookup yields CDR1 LNHNV and CDR2 YYDKDF (reference sequence). This CDR3 has 13 amino acids. Trimming left V 4 bases short and J 2 bases short, with 9 bases between. Extracted total RNA amounted to at least 5.5 micrograms for each sample.

The receptor's source is an elderly man in good health. This chain uses TRBV15 with TRBJ2-7; perhaps TRBD1 as D (6 bases). Input material: blood. CDR3 DNA sequence: TGTGCCACCAGCAAAACAGGGACCTACGAGCAGTACTTC. Translating gives CATSKTGTYEQYF.